These T cell receptor beta chains were read from a single sample in a study of OX40 agonist ivuxolimab in advanced cancers. Data came from immunoSEQ multiplex PCR; TCRdb stores just in-frame clones and leaves some out. This sample yields around 68,000 clones, of which 91% are seen a single time; about 0.3% belongs to the top ten. The sequences come from CD4+ or CD8+ T cells sorted from blood, collected in a trial of the OX40 agonist ivuxolimab. The receptor set was obtained from an adult with an advanced solid tumor such as melanoma, head and neck, liver or kidney cancer. Each CDR3 is given with its conserved first and last residue. Each record gives: V gene, D gene, J gene, clone size, CDR3 protein, CDR3 DNA. The D gene is left open where the match is weak. Size values are once, few and many counts, or a class for expanded clones, and some rows have none.

V: TRBV7-9; D: .; J: TRBJ1-2; size: few; CDR3: CASSLRAGLGYTF; DNA: TGTGCCAGCAGCTTAAGGGCAGGGTTAGGCTACACCTTC
V: TRBV25-1; D: .; J: TRBJ1-1; size: .; CDR3: CASSDGGGRAEAFF; DNA: TGTGCCAGCAGTGATGGGGGGGGAAGGGCTGAAGCTTTCTTT
V: TRBV21-1; D: .; J: TRBJ1-5; size: once; CDR3: CASSKRGGEGRINQPQHF; DNA: TGTGCCAGCAGCAAAAGGGGGGGAGAGGGGAGGATCAATCAGCCCCAGCATTTT
V: TRBV15; D: TRBD1; J: TRBJ2-5; size: .; CDR3: CATSRGQNQETQYF; DNA: TGTGCCACCAGCAGGGGACAGAACCAAGAGACCCAGTACTTC
V: TRBV28; D: TRBD1; J: TRBJ1-5; size: once; CDR3: CASSSAGGLGNQPQHF; DNA: TGTGCCAGCAGTTCGGCAGGGGGCTTAGGGAATCAGCCCCAGCATTTT
V: TRBV10-3; D: .; J: TRBJ2-5; size: .; CDR3: CATGVWGNQETQYF; DNA: TGTGCCACCGGAGTTTGGGGAAACCAAGAGACCCAGTACTTC
V: TRBV13; D: .; J: TRBJ2-7; size: .; CDR3: CASSLMRLEQYF; DNA: TGTGCCAGCAGCTTAATGCGCTTAGAGCAGTACTTC
V: TRBV7-9; D: TRBD2; J: TRBJ2-7; size: .; CDR3: CASSPGTRYEQYF; DNA: TGTGCCAGCAGCCCAGGGACTAGGTACGAGCAGTACTTC
V: TRBV7-8; D: .; J: TRBJ2-3; size: .; CDR3: CASSPWRASTDTQYF; DNA: TGTGCCAGCAGCCCCTGGAGGGCTAGCACAGATACGCAGTATTTT
V: TRBV30; D: TRBD1; J: TRBJ2-3; size: .; CDR3: CAWGGQGLGDTQYF; DNA: TGTGCCTGGGGAGGACAGGGGTTAGGAGATACGCAGTATTTT
V: TRBV6-4; D: TRBD1; J: TRBJ2-1; size: .; CDR3: CASSVGQGNYNEQFF; DNA: TGTGCCAGCAGTGTCGGACAGGGCAACTACAATGAGCAGTTCTTC
V: TRBV6-1; D: TRBD2; J: TRBJ2-7; size: .; CDR3: CASSPGTSRTHEQYF; DNA: TGTGCCAGCAGCCCAGGGACTAGCCGTACCCACGAGCAGTACTTC
V: TRBV11-2; D: TRBD2; J: TRBJ2-1; size: few; CDR3: CASRRTSGRTYNEQFF; DNA: TGTGCCAGCAGACGGACTAGCGGGAGGACCTACAATGAGCAGTTCTTC
V: TRBV5-4; D: TRBD1; J: TRBJ1-2; size: .; CDR3: CASSGGTGIDYGYTF; DNA: TGTGCCAGCAGCGGGGGGACAGGGATAGACTATGGCTACACCTTC
V: TRBV5-1; D: .; J: TRBJ2-7; size: .; CDR3: CASSFETGRSVEQYF; DNA: TGCGCCAGCAGCTTCGAAACAGGGCGCTCCGTCGAGCAGTACTTC
V: TRBV7-9; D: .; J: TRBJ1-2; size: once; CDR3: CASSAQQGSANYGYTF; DNA: TGTGCCAGCAGCGCACAACAGGGATCTGCTAACTATGGCTACACCTTC
V: TRBV2; D: TRBD2; J: TRBJ2-1; size: .; CDR3: CASSEDSGRVNEQFF; DNA: TGTGCCAGCAGTGAAGATAGCGGGAGGGTCAATGAGCAGTTCTTC
V: TRBV11-2; D: .; J: TRBJ1-4; size: .; CDR3: CASSLEIDSKLFF; DNA: TGTGCCAGCAGCTTAGAGATCGACAGCAAGTTATTTTTT
V: TRBV15; D: .; J: TRBJ2-1; size: .; CDR3: CATSRDLGDNEQFF; DNA: TGTGCCACCAGCAGAGATTTGGGGGACAATGAGCAGTTCTTC
V: TRBV7-2; D: TRBD2; J: TRBJ2-3; size: .; CDR3: CASSLAPSGVTDTQYF; DNA: TGCGCCAGCAGCTTAGCTCCTAGCGGAGTCACAGATACGCAGTATTTT
V: TRBV11-2; D: .; J: TRBJ2-1; size: .; CDR3: CASSLQGPGNEQFF; DNA: TGTGCCAGCAGCTTACAGGGCCCGGGCAATGAGCAGTTCTTC
V: TRBV18; D: TRBD1; J: TRBJ1-3; size: once; CDR3: CASSPLRDSSGNTIYF; DNA: TGTGCCAGCTCACCACTTAGGGACAGCTCTGGAAACACCATATATTTT
V: TRBV27; D: .; J: TRBJ2-1; size: .; CDR3: CASSLTAGEFNEQFF; DNA: TGTGCCAGCAGTTTAACGGCAGGGGAATTCAATGAGCAGTTCTTC
V: TRBV29-1; D: .; J: TRBJ2-5; size: .; CDR3: CSVERGGETQYF; DNA: TGCAGCGTTGAGCGGGGCGGGGAGACCCAGTACTTC
V: TRBV6-5; D: TRBD1; J: TRBJ1-5; size: .; CDR3: CASSLTGVQPQHF; DNA: TGTGCCAGCAGTTTGACAGGGGTGCAGCCCCAGCATTTT
V: TRBV5-3; D: TRBD2; J: TRBJ2-1; size: once; CDR3: CARSKSGRPNEQFF; DNA: TGTGCCAGAAGTAAGAGCGGGAGGCCCAATGAGCAGTTCTTC
V: TRBV21-1; D: .; J: TRBJ2-3; size: .; CDR3: CAFGVGGTDTQYF; DNA: TGTGCCTTTGGCGTGGGCGGCACAGATACGCAGTATTTT
V: TRBV6-1; D: .; J: TRBJ2-7; size: .; CDR3: CASSEGFEQYF; DNA: TGTGCCAGCAGTGAAGGGTTCGAGCAGTACTTC
V: TRBV7-2; D: TRBD1; J: TRBJ1-2; size: .; CDR3: CASSLGGQEASYGYTF; DNA: TGTGCCAGCAGCTTAGGGGGACAGGAGGCTAGCTATGGCTACACCTTC
V: TRBV6-5; D: .; J: TRBJ2-3; size: once; CDR3: CASSRGGNTDTQYF; DNA: TGTGCCAGCAGTAGGGGGGGGAACACAGATACGCAGTATTTT
V: TRBV19; D: TRBD2; J: TRBJ2-7; size: medium-sized; CDR3: CASSPNSGRASHEQYF; DNA: TGTGCCAGTAGTCCAAATAGCGGGAGGGCCTCCCACGAGCAGTACTTC
V: TRBV6-5; D: .; J: TRBJ2-5; size: .; CDR3: CASSYSALQQETQYF; DNA: TGTGCCAGCAGTTACTCGGCGTTACAGCAAGAGACCCAGTACTTC
V: TRBV2; D: .; J: TRBJ1-4; size: once; CDR3: CASSESGIKLFF; DNA: TGTGCCAGCAGTGAATCAGGGATCAAACTGTTTTTT
V: TRBV14; D: .; J: TRBJ1-4; size: .; CDR3: CASSRSVGEKLFF; DNA: TGTGCCAGCAGCCGCTCCGTAGGTGAAAAACTGTTTTTT
V: TRBV11-2; D: .; J: TRBJ2-7; size: .; CDR3: CASSFGSTYEQYF; DNA: TGTGCCAGCAGCTTTGGGAGCACCTACGAGCAGTACTTC
V: TRBV7-8; D: .; J: TRBJ1-2; size: .; CDR3: CAGANGNYGYTF; DNA: TGTGCCGGCGCGAACGGAAACTATGGCTACACCTTC
V: TRBV4-2; D: TRBD2; J: TRBJ2-1; size: once; CDR3: CASSQLIAGAGDEQFF; DNA: TGTGCCAGCAGCCAATTAATAGCGGGGGCAGGGGATGAGCAGTTCTTC
V: TRBV5-1; D: .; J: TRBJ2-7; size: .; CDR3: CASSSGLDGPYEQYF; DNA: TGCGCCAGCAGCTCAGGACTGGATGGGCCCTACGAGCAGTACTTC
V: TRBV6-1; D: .; J: TRBJ2-7; size: .; CDR3: CASSYEQWQQYF; DNA: TGTGCCAGCTCTTATGAGCAATGGCAGCAGTACTTC
V: TRBV7-6; D: .; J: TRBJ1-1; size: .; CDR3: CASSLDIFTEAFF; DNA: TGTGCCAGCAGCTTAGACATTTTCACTGAAGCTTTCTTT
V: TRBV2; D: TRBD2; J: TRBJ2-1; size: .; CDR3: CASSDGTSGINEQFF; DNA: TGTGCCAGCAGTGACGGGACTAGCGGGATCAATGAGCAGTTCTTC
V: TRBV18; D: TRBD2; J: TRBJ2-7; size: .; CDR3: CASSPLPREGEQYF; DNA: TGTGCCAGCTCACCCCTCCCCCGGGAGGGCGAGCAGTACTTC
V: TRBV6-4; D: .; J: TRBJ2-5; size: .; CDR3: CASRAGQRYQETQYF; DNA: TGTGCCAGCAGAGCGGGACAGAGATACCAAGAGACCCAGTACTTC
V: TRBV5-1; D: TRBD1; J: TRBJ1-2; size: .; CDR3: CASSQTPEGAYGYTF; DNA: TGCGCCAGCAGCCAGACACCGGAGGGGGCCTATGGCTACACCTTC
V: TRBV14; D: .; J: TRBJ2-6; size: .; CDR3: CASSERISGANVLTF; DNA: TGTGCCAGCAGCGAGAGAATCTCTGGGGCCAACGTCCTGACTTTC
V: TRBV29-1; D: TRBD1; J: TRBJ2-1; size: .; CDR3: CSLGTGINEQFF; DNA: TGCAGCTTAGGGACAGGGATAAATGAGCAGTTCTTC
V: TRBV5-4; D: .; J: TRBJ2-5; size: .; CDR3: CASSLKEPSQETQYF; DNA: TGTGCCAGCAGCTTGAAAGAGCCATCACAAGAGACCCAGTACTTC
V: TRBV27; D: TRBD1; J: TRBJ2-5; size: .; CDR3: CASSLSTGVETQYF; DNA: TGTGCCAGCAGTTTATCAACAGGGGTAGAGACCCAGTACTTC
V: TRBV21-1; D: .; J: TRBJ1-5; size: .; CDR3: CASSLARQGAFPGNQPQHF; DNA: TGTGCCAGCAGCCTAGCTAGACAGGGGGCTTTTCCCGGCAATCAGCCCCAGCATTTT
V: TRBV11-2; D: .; J: TRBJ2-1; size: .; CDR3: CASSRITSSYNEQFF; DNA: TGTGCCAGCAGCCGAATTACTAGCTCCTACAATGAGCAGTTCTTC